These 10 T cell receptor beta chains share one sample of origin, sequenced in a study of T cell changes during pregnancy in multiple sclerosis. Method: immunoSEQ multiplex PCR; TCRdb's copy keeps in-frame clones and lacks some. The sample lists about 60,000 clones, 90% occurring once. The specimen comprised peripheral blood, sampled in the third trimester of pregnancy. The receptor set was obtained from a female donor in good health, enrolled as a control in a pregnancy study.

This chain links TRBV4-3 with TRBJ2-3; D possibly corresponds to TRBD1 (6 bases). The CDR3 runs to 15 residues. Per the germline V gene, CDR1 is LGHNA and CDR2 is YSLEER. The V end lost 5 bases, the J end lost 2 bases, and 14 bases lay between the germline ends. The CDR3 DNA reads as TGCGCCAGCAGCAAGGGCCAGGGGAACACAGATACGCAGTATTTT. Translating it yields CASSKGQGNTDTQYF.

V and J are TRBV12-5 and TRBJ2-2, with a possible D match to TRBD1 (6 bases). Trimming left V 5 bases short and J 9 bases short, with 10 bases between. CDR3 length: 12 amino acids. Looked up from germline, CDR1 is LGHNT and CDR2 is FRNRAP. The CDR3 bases are TGTGCTAGTGGTCTGACAGGATGGGAGCTGTTTTTT. Translated, it gives CASGLTGWELFF.

The rearrangement uses TRBV7-2 and TRBJ2-1; the match to TRBD2 covers 13 bases. Trimming took 7 bases from V and 5 from J; bases not matched to a gene: 11. Germline loops: CDR1 SGHTA, CDR2 FQGNSA. The CDR3 has 17 residues. The CDR3 DNA follows: TGTGCCAGCACCATACTAGCGGGGGGGCCACCCCACAATGAGCAGTTCTTC. Amino acids: CASTILAGGPPHNEQFF.

V and J are TRBV6-5 and TRBJ2-7; no clear D. The CDR3 consists of 13 residues. Germline loops: CDR1 MNHEY, CDR2 SVGAGI. V lost 7 bases and J lost 1, with 11 bases in between. CDR3 in DNA: TGTGCCAGCACCCAAAGACTTTCCTACGAGCAGTACTTC. Residues: CASTQRLSYEQYF.

V usage is TRBV30 and J usage is TRBJ2-7; tentative D call: TRBD2 (6 bases). Trimming removed 2 bases at V and 3 bases at J, with 14 bases between. In germline, CDR1 is GTSNPN, CDR2 SVGIG (reference sequence). The CDR3 covers 14 residues. The CDR3 bases are TGTGCCTGGAGTACTGAGGTGGGAGGCTACGAGCAGTACTTC. This sequence encodes CAWSTEVGGYEQYF.

This clone has just one count. J is TRBJ2-2 and V is TRBV9, with 8 positions matching TRBD1. This CDR3 is built from 15 residues. J lost 8 bases, V lost 4 bases, and 10 bases had no gene match. Germline CDR1 is SGDLS and CDR2 is YYNGEE. CDR3 sequence (DNA): TGTGCCAGCAGCCCCGAGACAGGGGCGGGGGGGGAGCTGTTTTTT. Translating it yields CASSPETGAGGELFF.

This chain links TRBV27 with TRBJ2-5; D perhaps matches TRBD1 (6 bases). This CDR3 region has 16 residues. V was trimmed by 5 bases and J by 7 bases, leaving 23 bases between them. Germline V gene sequence: CDR1 MNHEY, CDR2 SMNVEV (reference sequence). CDR3 in DNA: TGTGCCAGCAGTCCCCGGACAGAGATTAAAGAAGGGACCCAGTACTTC. Its protein product is CASSPRTEIKEGTQYF.

This chain connects TRBV12-5 to TRBJ2-1; 7 bases agree with TRBD1. Germline lookup yields CDR1 LGHNT and CDR2 FRNRAP. This CDR3 is built from 16 residues. V was clipped by 0 bases and J by 2 bases; unmatched bases: 4. The CDR3 loop is CASGLVLRGPYNEQFF. The DNA of the CDR3 is TGTGCTAGTGGTTTGGTACTGAGGGGGCCCTACAATGAGCAGTTCTTC.

The V call is TRBV6-4, the J call TRBJ2-1; 9 bases match TRBD2. The CDR3 has 15 amino acids. Germline V gives CDR1 MRHNA, CDR2 SNTAGT. The ends lost 3 bases at V and 7 bases at J; junction bases unmatched: 7. DNA of the CDR3: TGTGCCAGCAGTGAAATAGCGGGGGCCTTAAATGAGCAGTTCTTC. Amino acids: CASSEIAGALNEQFF.

The CDR3 region is CASSLLAGVQETQYF. The CDR3 nucleotides read TGTGCCAGCTCACTTTTAGCGGGAGTGCAAGAGACCCAGTACTTC. The V and J genes are TRBV18 and TRBJ2-5, with 9 bases that match TRBD2. The V segment lost 4 bases and the J segment 2 bases; nucleotides outside the gene matches: 5. Germline-derived CDR1 and CDR2 are KGHSH and LQKENI. This CDR3 contains 15 residues.